A selection of T cell receptor beta chains follows, all from one sample in a study of blood T cell repertoires in COVID-19. The repertoire was sequenced with immunoSEQ multiplex PCR; TCRdb's copy has only in-frame clones and lacks some. This table has some 290,000 clones, approximately 90% appearing once. The sample taken for sequencing was PBMCs or T cells enriched from blood (not recorded which). These receptors came from a woman in her thirties or forties with acute COVID-19. Both conserved end residues are part of each CDR3. D genes are given only for firm matches. Not every row has a clone size; where given, it reads once, few, many or a size class.

v_gene	j_gene	abundance	d_gene	CDR3nt	CDR3aa
TRBV4-1	TRBJ2-3	few	-	TGCGCCAGCAGCCTCGGGGGGCGCCCAGATACGCAGTATTTT	CASSLGGRPDTQYF
TRBV4-1	TRBJ2-5	-	-	TGCGCCAGCAGCCTCGCGTCCTCAGAGACCCAGTACTTC	CASSLASSETQYF
TRBV7-2	TRBJ2-1	-	TRBD2	TGTGCCAGCAGCTTAGTTGTTGGCGGGGGGGCCTTCTACAATGAGCAGTTCTTC	CASSLVVGGGAFYNEQFF
TRBV28	TRBJ1-6	-	-	TGTGCCACCCTACCTTTACAGGGATTGAAAAGTTCACCCCTCCACTTT	CATLPLQGLKSSPLHF
TRBV18	TRBJ2-7	-	TRBD1	TGTGCCAGCTCACCGGGTGGACAGGGGCCCACCTACGAGCAGTACTTC	CASSPGGQGPTYEQYF
TRBV13	TRBJ1-2	-	-	TGTGCCAGCAGCTTACCCCACCTGACACCTCCTAACTATGGCTACACCTTC	CASSLPHLTPPNYGYTF
TRBV21-1	TRBJ2-1	-	-	TGTGCCAGCAGCAAAGGTCTCGGACTAGCGGGAACTGAGCAGTTCTTC	CASSKGLGLAGTEQFF
TRBV24-1	TRBJ2-1	once	-	TGTGCCACCAGTGATGGGGCGAGTCGACAGCAGTTCTTC	CATSDGASRQQFF
TRBV7-2	TRBJ2-7	-	TRBD1	TGTGCCAGCAGCTCGCAGGCGACAGGGGTGGACGAGCAGTACTTC	CASSSQATGVDEQYF
TRBV10-3	TRBJ1-1	-	TRBD1	TGTGCCAACTCTCTCAGGGGGCTGAGAACTGAAGCTTTCTTT	CANSLRGLRTEAFF
TRBV5-6	TRBJ1-2	-	-	TGTGCCAGCAGCTTGGCCAACAGGGCGGATGGCTACACCTTC	CASSLANRADGYTF
TRBV14	TRBJ1-2	once	-	TGTGCCAGCAGCCTCGGACAGACGTTTGGCTACACCTTC	CASSLGQTFGYTF
TRBV14	TRBJ2-4	-	-	TGTGCCAGCAGCCAATTCTGGGCTTCCAAAAACATTCAGTACTTC	CASSQFWASKNIQYF
TRBV12-3/TRBV12-4	TRBJ2-5	-	-	TGTGCCAGCAGTCGCCAGATAAGAGAGACCCAGTACTTC	CASSRQIRETQYF
TRBV5-1	TRBJ1-1	-	-	TGCGCCAGCAGCTTGGCCCTAGGGAACACTGAAGCTTTCTTT	CASSLALGNTEAFF
TRBV3-1/TRBV3-2	TRBJ1-2	once	-	TGTGCCAGCAGCCCCGCGGACAGAGCTAACTATGGCTACACCTTC	CASSPADRANYGYTF
TRBV30	TRBJ2-7	-	-	TGTGCCTGGAGTCTCCAGGGGTACGAGCAGTACTTC	CAWSLQGYEQYF
TRBV5-1	TRBJ1-1	once	TRBD1	TGCGCCAGCAGCTTAGGACAGGGGGGACGTCCGAACACTGAAGCTTTCTTT	CASSLGQGGRPNTEAFF
TRBV4-2	TRBJ1-2	-	-	TGTGCCAGCAGCCATGCCATGGACAGATACTACACCTTC	CASSHAMDRYYTF
TRBV4-1	TRBJ2-1	-	TRBD2	TGCGCCAGCAGCCAAGACACTAGCGGAGGCGGACAGTTCTTC	CASSQDTSGGGQFF
TRBV7-2	TRBJ2-1	-	TRBD2	TGTGCCAGCAACCCAAGAGGACGCGGGAGTTGGTCCCGGGAGCAGTTCTTC	CASNPRGRGSWSREQFF
TRBV2	TRBJ1-1	-	TRBD1	TGTGCCAGCAGGAAGGACAGGGGGCAACATGAGGCTTTCTTT	CASRKDRGQHEAFF